Listed here are 24 T cell receptor beta chains from one sample, sequenced in a study of post-analysis software for immune sequencing data. Overall study findings and caveats: TRBV segments more frequent in patients than in controls numbered roughly five and included TRBV5-6, TRBV5-1 and TRBV20-1.

Antigen specificity for these receptors is unknown. The TCR beta cDNA libraries contained unique molecular identifiers. TCRdb independently ran MiXCR on the PCR reads; one entry per CDR3 protein. The sample consists of 350,000 to 500,000 distinct CDR3 sequences, more than 30% of them appearing once. Material: blood. These TCRs come from a girl aged 2 to 9 with multiple sclerosis.

This chain uses TRBV10-3 with TRBJ2-7; tentatively, D is TRBD2 (6 bases). V lost 9 bases to trimming and J lost 2 bases, with 11 bases between them. The CDR3 consists of 12 residues. The germline gives CDR1 ENHRY, CDR2 SYGVKD. In DNA form, the CDR3 reads TGTGCCATGGGGACTTCAACCTACGAGCAGTACTTC. Residues: CAMGTSTYEQYF.

Only a few counts were recorded for this clonotype. The chain is built from TRBV20-1 and TRBJ1-2, with 7 bases aligning to TRBD1. Trimming took 6 bases from V and 4 from J; bases not matched to a gene: 5. The CDR3 sequence is 12 residues long. CDR1 DFQATT and CDR2 SNEGSKA come from the germline V gene (reference sequence). The CDR3 loop is CSAAWDSYGYTF. As DNA, the CDR3 is TGCAGTGCCGCCTGGGACAGCTATGGCTACACCTTC.

The chain employs TRBV13 and TRBJ2-1; the D gene could be TRBD1 or TRBD2 (5 bases each). V gave up 0 bases and J gave up 6 bases, with 27 bases separating them. CDR1 is PRHDT and CDR2 is FYEKMQ in the germline V gene (reference sequence). The CDR3 has 20 residues. CDR3 protein: CASSLGSPFLRRQRGNEQFF. The CDR3 region has the DNA TGTGCCAGCAGCTTAGGTAGTCCGTTTCTTAGGAGGCAGAGGGGCAATGAGCAGTTCTTC.

This chain links TRBV6-5 with TRBJ2-1; 11 bases are a match to TRBD2. This CDR3 is built from 13 residues. V gave up 9 bases and J gave up 2 bases; unmatched junction bases: 0. The germline gives CDR1 MNHEY, CDR2 SVGAGI. The CDR3 DNA reads TGTGCCAGTAGCGGGAGGGCCTACAATGAGCAGTTCTTC. Its translation is CASSGRAYNEQFF.

This clonotype was picked up a small number of times. This chain uses TRBV28 with TRBJ2-5; 9 nucleotides align to TRBD2. The CDR3 is 15 residues long. Germline CDR1 is MDHEN and CDR2 is SYDVKM. After removal of 3 bases from V and 3 bases from J, the junction contained 5 bases not matched to a gene. CDR3 nucleotides: TGTGCCAGCAGTTTGGCGGGACTAGCTAAAGAGACCCAGTACTTC. This sequence encodes CASSLAGLAKETQYF.

This clonotype showed up just a few times. The rearrangement links TRBV29-1 to TRBJ2-7; D may be TRBD1 (5 bases). Germline lookup yields CDR1 SQVTM and CDR2 ANQGSEA. Trimming left V 0 bases short and J 6 bases short, with 12 bases between. The CDR3 spans 13 residues. CDR3: CSVEDQAGREQYF. CDR3 nucleotide sequence: TGCAGCGTTGAAGATCAGGCAGGGCGCGAGCAGTACTTC.

J is TRBJ2-3 and V is TRBV29-1, with 13 bases lining up with TRBD2. V lost 0 bases to trimming and J lost 3 bases; unmatched junction nucleotides: 12. CDR1 SQVTM and CDR2 ANQGSEA come from the germline V gene. The CDR3 has 19 residues. CDR3: CSVEDRELAGGPRTDTQYF. The CDR3, as DNA: TGCAGCGTTGAAGATCGGGAACTAGCGGGAGGGCCGAGGACAGATACGCAGTATTTT.

V gene TRBV12-3 or TRBV12-4 combines with J gene TRBJ1-4; 7 bases agree with TRBD1. V trimming: 4 bases; J trimming: 6 bases; junction bases outside the gene matches: 11. This CDR3 has 16 residues. CDR3 sequence: CASSSGQGVGDEKLFF. CDR3 in DNA: TGTGCCAGCAGTTCTGGGCAGGGGGTAGGGGATGAAAAACTGTTTTTT.

This clonotype was seen a handful of times. The chain joins TRBV19 to TRBJ2-7; D not certain. CDR1 and CDR2 (germline): LNHDA, SQIVND (reference sequence). Trimming cost V 3 bases and J 0 bases, with 9 bases left between them. This CDR3 comprises 14 residues. CDR3 bases: TGTGCCAGTAGTATCATCGCGGACTCCTACGAGCAGTACTTC. It codes for CASSIIADSYEQYF.

This clonotype was seen a few times. V is TRBV29-1 and J is TRBJ2-3, with a weak D call TRBD2 (6 bases). There are 15 residues in the CDR3. The V and J ends lost 1 base and 0 bases respectively, with 11 bases between them. Per germline, CDR1 SQVTM and CDR2 ANQGSEA. In DNA form, the CDR3 reads TGCAGCGTTGAAGGTAGCGGTTCTAGCACAGATACGCAGTATTTT. Translated: CSVEGSGSSTDTQYF.

This sequence joins TRBV5-1 and TRBJ2-3, with TRBD1 matching over 10 bases. Germline CDR1 reads SGHRS; CDR2 reads YFSETQ. The V and J ends lost 3 bases and 6 bases, in that order; junction bases with no gene match: 4. The CDR3 is 14 amino acids. In nucleotides, the CDR3 is TGCGCCAGCAGCTCAAGGACAGGGGGGGATACGCAGTATTTT. It codes for CASSSRTGGDTQYF.

This clonotype was counted ten times or more. The CDR3 protein is CASSSRGYEQYF. In DNA, the CDR3 is TGTGCCAGCAGCTCCAGGGGTTACGAGCAGTACTTC. The chain is built from TRBV5-6 and TRBJ2-7; perhaps TRBD1 as D (6 bases). Germline assignment: CDR1 SGHDT and CDR2 YYEEEE. V was cut by 3 bases and J by 4 bases, with 8 bases left in between. This CDR3 contains 12 residues.

This clonotype has a handful of counts. V is TRBV7-2 and J is TRBJ2-7, with D uncertain. The V end was cut by 5 bases, the J end by 4 bases, with 6 bases between. The germline CDR1 and CDR2 sequences are SGHTA and FQGNSA. The CDR3 length is 11 residues. DNA for the CDR3: TGTGCCAGCAGCGCACAATACGAGCAGTACTTC. Its protein is CASSAQYEQYF.

This clonotype was observed a handful of times. This rearrangement joins TRBV2 to TRBJ1-1; 7 nucleotides agree with TRBD1. Unmatched junction bases numbered 7, after V lost 4 bases and J lost 2 bases. Germline V gives CDR1 SNHLY, CDR2 FYNNEI. The CDR3 spans 15 residues. Here the CDR3 reads CASSGYRGINTEAFF. The CDR3 nucleotides read TGTGCCAGCAGTGGGTACAGGGGAATCAACACTGAAGCTTTCTTT.

The chain links TRBV11-1 to TRBJ2-3; possibly TRBD2 for D (5 bases). Germline-derived CDR1 and CDR2 are SGHAT and FQDESV (reference sequence). The CDR3 is 16 amino acids. V shed 4 bases and J shed 0 bases, with 14 bases lying between them. The CDR3 nucleotides are TGTGCCAGCAGCTCTAGGACTGGCTCTAGCACAGATACGCAGTATTTT. The encoded protein is CASSSRTGSSTDTQYF.

Written as DNA, the CDR3 is TGTGCCAGCAGCTTAGGTTCTAGCGGGGGGCCCGACCAAGAGACCCAGTACTTC. It codes for CASSLGSSGGPDQETQYF. The chain uses TRBV7-3 and TRBJ2-5; 11 bases are a match to TRBD2. This CDR3 is 18 amino acids long. The germline V gene encodes CDR1 SGHTA and CDR2 FQGTGA. V was pared by 2 bases and J by 0 bases, with 8 bases of the junction left unmatched.

The rearrangement joins TRBV20-1 to TRBJ2-1, with D maybe TRBD1 (6 bases). CDR3 length: 17 amino acids. Per the germline V gene, CDR1 is DFQATT and CDR2 is SNEGSKA (reference sequence). V was pared by 4 bases and J by 4 bases, with 23 bases between. For the CDR3, the DNA is TGCAGTGCTAAAAAAAGTAATCAGGGGTGGTCGTACAATGAGCAGTTCTTC. Amino acid sequence: CSAKKSNQGWSYNEQFF.

The J gene is TRBJ2-5, the V gene TRBV20-1; maybe TRBD2 (5 bases). Near its end, the DNA agrees better with TRBJ2-7, so the J call may be wrong. The CDR3 covers 12 residues. Germline V gives CDR1 DFQATT, CDR2 SNEGSKA (reference sequence). The CDR3 sequence is CSARSGSYEQYF. CDR3 bases: TGCAGTGCAAGGAGCGGTTCCTACGAGCAGTACTTC.

On this clonotype itself: A much larger clonotype is one base distant, so this may be a read error. The V call is TRBV20-1, the J call TRBJ2-7; D call uncertain. Trimming stripped 5 bases from V and 2 bases from J, with 10 bases between. Per the germline V gene, CDR1 is DFQATT and CDR2 is SNEGSKA (reference sequence). The CDR3 is 12 amino acids. CDR3 loop: CSASRLAYEQYF. The CDR3, as DNA: TGCAGTGCTTCGCGTTTGGCCTACGAGCAGTACTTC.

About this clonotype: Compared with germline, one end of the junction differs, possibly owing to a read error. The rearrangement links TRBV12-3 or TRBV12-4 to TRBJ2-3, with 7 bases lining up with TRBD1. This CDR3 has 14 residues. CDR3 coding DNA: TGTGCCAGCAGGTACACAGGGGCGGCAGATGCGCAGTATTTT. Translating it yields CASRYTGAADAQYF.

This clonotype was counted only a few times. CDR3 in amino acids: CSARAPGGQYEQYF. Written as DNA, the CDR3 is TGCAGTGCTAGAGCTCCCGGGGGACAATACGAGCAGTACTTC. V gene TRBV20-1 combines with J gene TRBJ2-7, with D perhaps assigned TRBD1 or TRBD2 (6 bases each). The CDR3 has 14 residues. CDR1 and CDR2 from the germline V gene are DFQATT and SNEGSKA (reference sequence). V was shortened by 1 base and J by 4 bases, with 14 bases between the two germline ends.

The chain recombines TRBV28 with TRBJ2-6; possible D gene TRBD2, 6 bases. Germline lookup yields CDR1 MDHEN and CDR2 SYDVKM. V dropped 5 bases and J dropped 0 bases, with 11 bases sitting between them. This CDR3 is built from 16 residues. This CDR3 reads CASSRDSSSGANVLTF. CDR3 nucleotide sequence: TGTGCCAGCAGTCGGGACTCCAGCTCTGGGGCCAACGTCCTGACTTTC. Based on the CDR3 plus reference TRBV28 and TRBJ2-6, the full variable domain is DVKVTQSSRYLVKRTGEKVFLECVQDMDHENMFWYRQDPGLGLRLIYFSYDVKMKEKGDIPEGYSVSREKKERFSLILESASTNQTSMYLCASSRDSSSGANVLTFGAGSRLTVL.

This rearrangement joins TRBV20-1 to TRBJ2-3; 11 bases line up with TRBD2. CDR1 is DFQATT, CDR2 SNEGSKA, per germline (reference sequence). Germline trimming cut 1 base from V and 6 bases from J; bases unmatched to any gene: 9. This CDR3 is built from 16 residues. DNA of the CDR3: TGCAGTGCTAGAGGCGCCAGACTAGCGGGGAGCGATACGCAGTATTTT. Translation: CSARGARLAGSDTQYF.

This clonotype was observed a handful of times. One junction end disagrees with the germline gene, perhaps due to a read error. The genes are TRBV11-1 and TRBJ1-1; 7 bases are a match to TRBD1. The CDR3 totals 13 residues. From germline, CDR1 is SGHAT and CDR2 FQDESV (reference sequence). CDR3 nucleotide sequence: TGTGCCAGCAGCCAACAGGGGAACTCTGAAGCTTTCTTT. Translated: CASSQQGNSEAFF.